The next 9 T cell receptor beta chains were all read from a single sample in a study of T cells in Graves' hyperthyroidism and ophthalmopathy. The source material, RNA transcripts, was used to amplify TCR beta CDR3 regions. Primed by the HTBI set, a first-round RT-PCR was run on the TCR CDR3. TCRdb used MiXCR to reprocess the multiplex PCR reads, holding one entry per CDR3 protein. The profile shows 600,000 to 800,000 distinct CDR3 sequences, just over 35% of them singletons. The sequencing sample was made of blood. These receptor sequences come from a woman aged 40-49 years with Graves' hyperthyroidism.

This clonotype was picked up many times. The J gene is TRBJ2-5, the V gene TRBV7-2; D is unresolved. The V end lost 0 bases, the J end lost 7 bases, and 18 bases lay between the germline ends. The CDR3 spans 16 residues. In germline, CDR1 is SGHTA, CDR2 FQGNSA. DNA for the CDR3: TGTGCCAGCAGCTTAGCTCCACGGATGCGGACGGGGACCCAGTACTTC. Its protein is CASSLAPRMRTGTQYF.

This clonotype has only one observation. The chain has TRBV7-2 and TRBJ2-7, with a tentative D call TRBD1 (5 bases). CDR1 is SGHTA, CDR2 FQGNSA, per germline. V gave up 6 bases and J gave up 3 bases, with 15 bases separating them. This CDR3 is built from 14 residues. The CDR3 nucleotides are TGTGCCAGCAGTTTATTAGGCCAGGGCTACGAGCAGTACTTC. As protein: CASSLLGQGYEQYF.

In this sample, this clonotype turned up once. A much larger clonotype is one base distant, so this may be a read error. The CDR3 spells CAIRFEIGGRGYTF. CDR3 nucleotides: TGTGCCATCAGGTTTGAGATAGGGGGCCGAGGCTACACCTTC. The chain has TRBV10-3 and TRBJ1-2, with 7 bases that match TRBD1. The V gene's germline CDR1 is ENHRY and CDR2 SYGVKD. CDR3 length: 14 residues. Unmatched junction bases numbered 12, after V lost 6 bases and J lost 8 bases.

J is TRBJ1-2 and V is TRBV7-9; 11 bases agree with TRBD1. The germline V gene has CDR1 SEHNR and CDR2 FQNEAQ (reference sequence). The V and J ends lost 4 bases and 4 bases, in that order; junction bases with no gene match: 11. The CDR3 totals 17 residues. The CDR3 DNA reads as TGTGCCAGCAGCTCGCGATGGGGGACAGGGGGTAGCTATGGCTACACCTTC. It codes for CASSSRWGTGGSYGYTF.

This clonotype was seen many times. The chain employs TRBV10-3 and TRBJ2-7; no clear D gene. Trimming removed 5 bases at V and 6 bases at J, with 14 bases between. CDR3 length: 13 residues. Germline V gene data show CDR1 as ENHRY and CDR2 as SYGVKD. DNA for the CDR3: TGTGCCATCAGTCTAGACTGGCGGTCCGAGCAGTACTTC. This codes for CAISLDWRSEQYF.

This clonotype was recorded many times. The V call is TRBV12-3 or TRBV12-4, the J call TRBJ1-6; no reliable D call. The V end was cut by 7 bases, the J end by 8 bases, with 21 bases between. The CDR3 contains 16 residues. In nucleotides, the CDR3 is TGTGCCAGCACCCAACGAACGGGAAGGGATCATTCACCCCTCCACTTT. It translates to CASTQRTGRDHSPLHF.

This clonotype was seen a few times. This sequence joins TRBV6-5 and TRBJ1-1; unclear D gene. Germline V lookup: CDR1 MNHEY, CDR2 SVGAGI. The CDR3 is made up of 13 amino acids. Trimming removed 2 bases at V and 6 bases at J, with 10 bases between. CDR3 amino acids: CASSYTGVSEAFF. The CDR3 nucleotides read TGTGCCAGCAGTTACACGGGAGTATCTGAAGCTTTCTTT.

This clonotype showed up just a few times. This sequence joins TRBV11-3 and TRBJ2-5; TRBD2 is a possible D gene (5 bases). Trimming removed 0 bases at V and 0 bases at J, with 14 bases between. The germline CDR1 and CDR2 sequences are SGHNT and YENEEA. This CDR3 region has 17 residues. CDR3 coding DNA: TGTGCCAGCAGCTTAGATCGCGGCGGGCCGTACCAAGAGACCCAGTACTTC. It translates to CASSLDRGGPYQETQYF.

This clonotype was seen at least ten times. DNA for the CDR3: TGTGCCAGCAGCCTAGACCAACACACCTACGAGCAGTACTTC. This sequence encodes CASSLDQHTYEQYF. V gene TRBV5-6 combines with J gene TRBJ2-7; D unresolved. This CDR3 is 14 amino acids long. The V end lost 4 bases, the J end lost 2 bases, and 13 bases lay between the germline ends. Germline values: CDR1 SGHDT, CDR2 YYEEEE.